The TCR beta chain described here comes from a study of blood T cell repertoires in COVID-19. About the study: Italy, Spain and the United States were the sources of the convalescent and acute COVID-19 samples. From T cells, B-cell-depleted T cells, or PBMCs came the material, which was cDNA or gDNA.

Per the original data handling: Counts of nucleated cells, estimated from reference gene primer amplification, were obtained. Repertoires were generated with immunoSEQ multiplex PCR, while TCRdb's copy carries only in-frame clones and drops some. Clonal size and the V and J genes are those of that table, whereas D and trimming came from the DNA. Among around 700,000 clones listed, around 89% were seen once. The CDR3 is made up of 14 amino acids. The junction had 9 bases not matched to a gene; V was cut back by 7 bases and J by 5 bases. CDR1 is SEHNR and CDR2 is FQNEAQ in the germline V gene (reference sequence).

The clonotype originates from a woman younger than 35 with acute or convalescent COVID-19. The gene calls are TRBV7-9 and TRBJ1-1; TRBD1 matches at 8 bases. Sequencing was performed on peripheral blood. The CDR3 nucleotides read TGTGCCAGCAAACTCGACAGGGGAGGGACTGAAGCTTTCTTT. Translation: CASKLDRGGTEAFF.